This is a list of T cell receptor beta chains from one sample in a study of OX40 agonist ivuxolimab in advanced cancers. The repertoire was sequenced with immunoSEQ multiplex PCR; TCRdb's copy has only in-frame clones and lacks some. The sample has over 50,000 clones; around four fifths are singletons. The specimen comprised CD4+ or CD8+ T cells sorted from blood, sampled in a trial of the OX40 agonist ivuxolimab. The receptors come from an adult with an advanced solid tumor such as melanoma, head and neck, liver or kidney cancer. Each CDR3 is given with its conserved first and last residue. D genes are given only for firm matches. Not every row has a clone size; where given, it reads once, few, many or a size class.

DNA	CDR3	D	J	V	size
TGCGCCAGCAGCTTGGGGCAGGTCTCTGGAAACACCATATATTTT	CASSLGQVSGNTIYF	.	TRBJ1-3	TRBV5-1	.
TGTGCCAGCGCGGACAGTTCTGGGGCCAACGTCCTGACTTTC	CASADSSGANVLTF	.	TRBJ2-6	TRBV11-3	.
TGTGCCAGCAGTGAGGGGGCAGGGGGAGTTGATACGCAGTATTTT	CASSEGAGGVDTQYF	TRBD1	TRBJ2-3	TRBV6-4	.
TGTGCCAGTAGTATAGAGATCATCAATAGCAATCAGCCCCAGCATTTT	CASSIEIINSNQPQHF	.	TRBJ1-5	TRBV19	.
TGTGCCAGCAACTATCAGGGGAGTCGTGAAAAACTGTTTTTT	CASNYQGSREKLFF	.	TRBJ1-4	TRBV5-5	.
TGTGCCAGCAGCGTAGCGGGGGGGTCGAGGGAGCAGTTCTTC	CASSVAGGSREQFF	TRBD2	TRBJ2-1	TRBV9	.
TGTGCCAGCTCCCTCGGTGGATCGGGGGGCGGGGAGACCCAGTACTTC	CASSLGGSGGGETQYF	.	TRBJ2-5	TRBV28	.
TGTGCCAGCAGCTTACCTCCTGGGACCCAGTACTTC	CASSLPPGTQYF	.	TRBJ2-5	TRBV7-2	.
TGTGCCAGCAGCGTAGGACTGGAGATTCACAATGAGCAGTTCTTC	CASSVGLEIHNEQFF	.	TRBJ2-1	TRBV9	.
TGTGCCAGCAGTCCGACAGGAAATAATTCACCCCTCCACTTT	CASSPTGNNSPLHF	.	TRBJ1-6	TRBV6-5	.
TGTGCCAGCAGCCAAGGGGTGGGGACTCCCGTGGCCAATGAGCAGTTCTTC	CASSQGVGTPVANEQFF	.	TRBJ2-1	TRBV14	.
TGTGCCAGCAGGCCCCTTCAGGAGAACACTGAAGCTTTCTTT	CASRPLQENTEAFF	.	TRBJ1-1	TRBV2	.
TGTGCCACCCTGACCGGGGGCACAGATACGCAGTATTTT	CATLTGGTDTQYF	.	TRBJ2-3	TRBV28	.
TGTGCCAGCGGACGCGGGGCGGGCCATAATGAAAAACTGTTTTTT	CASGRGAGHNEKLFF	.	TRBJ1-4	TRBV6-1	.
TGTGCCAGTAGTATAGGATTACTAGCGGGGCAAGAGACCCAGTACTTC	CASSIGLLAGQETQYF	TRBD2	TRBJ2-5	TRBV19	.
TGTGCCAGCAGCTCGAGTCAAGAGACCCAGTACTTC	CASSSSQETQYF	.	TRBJ2-5	TRBV7-2	.
TGTGCCTGGAGTGTGTCCCGGAATTACTATGGCTACACCTTC	CAWSVSRNYYGYTF	.	TRBJ1-2	TRBV30	.
TGTGCCAGCAGCCGCGGAGAGGGACGGAACACTGAAGCTTTCTTT	CASSRGEGRNTEAFF	.	TRBJ1-1	TRBV7-9	once
TGTGCCAGCTCACCTGGCAGCATTCAGAATTCACCCCTCCACTTT	CASSPGSIQNSPLHF	.	TRBJ1-6	TRBV18	.
TGCGCCAGCAGCCAAGAGGCGGGGACCTCCTACGAGCAGTACTTC	CASSQEAGTSYEQYF	.	TRBJ2-7	TRBV4-3	once
TGCACCAGCAGCCAAATAGAAAGGGGGCATCGGTCCTATAATTCACCCCTCCACTTT	CTSSQIERGHRSYNSPLHF	.	TRBJ1-6	TRBV1	.
TGTGCCAGCAGCTTGGACCAAGTTGGGCGGGCTTTCTTT	CASSLDQVGRAFF	.	TRBJ1-1	TRBV11-2	.
TGTGCCAGCAGCTTAGAGGAGGGATACTACGAGCAGTACTTC	CASSLEEGYYEQYF	.	TRBJ2-7	TRBV7-9	.
TGTGCCAGCAGCTTGATGAGGGGGGGGACCGCCTATGGCTACACCTTC	CASSLMRGGTAYGYTF	.	TRBJ1-2	TRBV7-9	.
TGTGCCAGCAGTTTGATATTAGGGATGAGCGGCTATGGCTACACCTTC	CASSLILGMSGYGYTF	.	TRBJ1-2	TRBV28	few
TGCGCCAGCAGCCAGGCACTAGCGGGGGGGATAAGCACAGATACGCAGTATTTT	CASSQALAGGISTDTQYF	TRBD2	TRBJ2-3	TRBV4-3	once
TGTGCCAGTTGTCCGTCGGGACAGACGATTAATGGCTACACCTTC	CASCPSGQTINGYTF	TRBD1	TRBJ1-2	TRBV19	once
TGCGCCAGCAGCAGACAGGGGTCCACAACTAATGAAAAACTGTTTTTT	CASSRQGSTTNEKLFF	TRBD1	TRBJ1-4	TRBV5-1	.
TGTGCCAGCAGAAGGCCAGGGGAAGGGAACATTCAGTACTTC	CASRRPGEGNIQYF	.	TRBJ2-4	TRBV2	.
TGTGCCTGGAGTTCGAAGCTTAATTCACCCCTCCACTTT	CAWSSKLNSPLHF	.	TRBJ1-6	TRBV30	.
TGCAGCGTTGAAAGGGACGGGTACGAGCAGTACTTC	CSVERDGYEQYF	.	TRBJ2-7	TRBV29-1	.
TGTGCCAGCAATTCCGGGACGGAAACCGGGGAGCTGTTTTTT	CASNSGTETGELFF	.	TRBJ2-2	TRBV7-9	.
TGTGCCAGCAGCTTGGGACTGTTAAATGAAAAACTGTTTTTT	CASSLGLLNEKLFF	.	TRBJ1-4	TRBV7-9	.
TGTGCCAGCAGCCCCGACGGCGGGGGGGCCTCCTACGAGCAGTACTTC	CASSPDGGGASYEQYF	TRBD2	TRBJ2-7	TRBV7-3	once
TGTGCCAGCGGCCCGGGCAGTTATGAAAAACTGTTTTTT	CASGPGSYEKLFF	.	TRBJ1-4	TRBV11-2	.
TGTGCCGGGGACCTTGGGGAAGCTTTCTTT	CAGDLGEAFF	.	TRBJ1-1	TRBV7-9	.
TGTGCCAGCAGCCCGGGGACAGGGGGCAACTATGGCTACACCTTC	CASSPGTGGNYGYTF	TRBD1	TRBJ1-2	TRBV7-9	.
TGTGCCAGCTCACCACCCGGGCTGGGGGAGACCCAGTACTTC	CASSPPGLGETQYF	.	TRBJ2-5	TRBV18	.
TGCGCCAGCAGCAGGGACGACTTGAACGGGGAGCTGTTTTTT	CASSRDDLNGELFF	.	TRBJ2-2	TRBV5-1	once
TGTGCCAGTAACAGGTGGGGACTAGTGAACACCGGGGAGCTGTTTTTT	CASNRWGLVNTGELFF	TRBD2	TRBJ2-2	TRBV19	.
TGTGCCAGCAAGATAACAGGGGGCGCCGGGACCCAGTACTTC	CASKITGGAGTQYF	TRBD1	TRBJ2-5	TRBV7-2	once
TGCGCCAGCAGCTTGGTAGCGGGGGGGCCAGATACGCAGTATTTT	CASSLVAGGPDTQYF	TRBD2	TRBJ2-3	TRBV5-1	.
TGCGCCAGCAGCCAAGGGGACAGGGCCTACAATGAGCAGTTCTTC	CASSQGDRAYNEQFF	TRBD1	TRBJ2-1	TRBV4-1	.
TGTGCCAGCAGCTCCGGGGGGACAGGGGGAAACGAGCAGTACTTC	CASSSGGTGGNEQYF	TRBD1	TRBJ2-7	TRBV5-4	.
TGTGCCAGCAGAGACAGGGACCTACCCAAAAACATTCAGTACTTC	CASRDRDLPKNIQYF	TRBD1	TRBJ2-4	TRBV6-5	.
TGTGCCAGCAGTGAAGGGGGGGGCCGAAATCAGCCCCAGCATTTT	CASSEGGGRNQPQHF	.	TRBJ1-5	TRBV2	.
TGCGCCAGCAGCTTGATGAGGGGGAGCTCCTACGAGCAGTACTTC	CASSLMRGSSYEQYF	.	TRBJ2-7	TRBV5-1	.
TGTGCCAGCAGGGAGGACAGGGTACTCACCGGGGAGCTGTTTTTT	CASREDRVLTGELFF	TRBD1	TRBJ2-2	TRBV2	few
TGCGCCAGCAGTACTACTTTGTCCTCTGGGGCCAACGTCCTGACTTTC	CASSTTLSSGANVLTF	.	TRBJ2-6	TRBV5-1	.
TGCGCCAGCAGCTTGGGGCAGCAAGAGACCCAGTACTTC	CASSLGQQETQYF	.	TRBJ2-5	TRBV5-1	.
TGTGCCTGGAGTGCAGGGGATAATCAGCCCCAGCATTTT	CAWSAGDNQPQHF	.	TRBJ1-5	TRBV30	few
TGTGCCAGCAGTGATAGGGACAGGGGCACTGAAGCTTTCTTT	CASSDRDRGTEAFF	TRBD1	TRBJ1-1	TRBV2	.
TGTGCCAGCAGTGCACGTCCAGCGGGGGGGCGCGACGAGCAGTACTTC	CASSARPAGGRDEQYF	TRBD2	TRBJ2-7	TRBV6-1	.
TGTGCCAGTAGGAGACTAGCTGCTCACACCGGGGAGCTGTTTTTT	CASRRLAAHTGELFF	TRBD2	TRBJ2-2	TRBV11-3	.
TGTGCCAGCAGCCCCCGGGACATCTACAATGAGCAGTTCTTC	CASSPRDIYNEQFF	.	TRBJ2-1	TRBV7-9	few
TGTGCCAGCAGCCAATTAGGGCGGAACACATATGGCTACACCTTC	CASSQLGRNTYGYTF	.	TRBJ1-2	TRBV14	.
TGTGCCAGCAGCTCAGGACAGGGATACACCGGGGAGCTGTTTTTT	CASSSGQGYTGELFF	TRBD1	TRBJ2-2	TRBV11-3	.
TGTGCCAGCTCACCAATGGGGTCTGGGGCCAACGTCCTGACTTTC	CASSPMGSGANVLTF	.	TRBJ2-6	TRBV18	.
TGTGCCAGCAGCTTGGTAACACCCGAGCAGTACTTC	CASSLVTPEQYF	.	TRBJ2-7	TRBV5-4	.